This T cell receptor beta chain was retrieved from a study of blood T cell repertoires in COVID-19. The germline CDR1 and CDR2 sequences are LNHDA and SQIVND (reference sequence). This CDR3 has 17 amino acids. V was pared by 4 bases and J by 0 bases, with 16 bases between. This clone was detected only once. Original analysis: Reference gene primer amplification gave estimated nucleated cell counts. Data came from immunoSEQ multiplex PCR; TCRdb stores just in-frame clones and leaves some out. Clone size and V and J calls were adopted from that table, with D and trimming inferred from the DNA. The data show 95,000 to 150,000 clones, 85% to 90% seen once.

Sequencing was carried out using peripheral blood. The chain joins TRBV19 to TRBJ2-1; tentative D call: TRBD2 (6 bases). The TCR sequence derives from a woman aged 80 or over with COVID-19, enrolled during active disease. CDR3 amino acids: CASSTSAGMSSYNEQFF. DNA for the CDR3: TGTGCCAGTAGTACGTCGGCGGGGATGAGCTCCTACAATGAGCAGTTCTTC.